One sample yielded the 10 T cell receptor beta chains listed below, sequenced in a study of vaccination effects on CD4 cells after COVID-19. Antigens for these TCRs are unknown. With the ViraFEST assay, the study expanded antigen-specific CD4+ T cells using viral peptide pools, then sequenced them. The authors isolated CD4+ T cells after roughly eleven days of culture. Testing of the vaccine recipients showed negative nucleocapsid antibodies and no prior SARS-CoV-2 infection. TCRdb's table, derived via immunoSEQ multiplex PCR, lists solely in-frame clones and lacks some. The sample carries tens of thousands of clones, about two thirds recorded once. The sequenced sample was CD4+ T cells from PBMCs cultured with SARS-CoV-2 spike peptides, obtained before COVID-19 vaccination. The receptors come from a human donor who received a COVID-19 vaccine.

The rearrangement uses TRBV2 and TRBJ2-2; no reliable D call. Trimming removed 4 bases at V and 7 bases at J, with 13 bases between. This CDR3 comprises 14 residues. CDR1 and CDR2 (germline): SNHLY, FYNNEI. The CDR3 region has the DNA TGTGCCAGCAGTGGGACGGTAAAAATCGGGGAGCTGTTTTTT. Protein product: CASSGTVKIGELFF.

The rearrangement links TRBV6-5 to TRBJ2-7; 8 positions match TRBD1. V gave up 6 bases and J gave up 3 bases; unmatched junction bases: 10. Germline loops: CDR1 MNHEY, CDR2 SVGAGI. The CDR3 is 15 amino acids. The CDR3 loop reads CASRDPRDRLYEQYF. The CDR3 DNA reads TGTGCCAGCAGGGACCCCCGGGACAGGCTCTACGAGCAGTACTTC.

The chain employs TRBV28 and TRBJ1-3; D not resolved. The CDR3 contains 15 residues. Germline CDR1 MDHEN, CDR2 SYDVKM. The ends were cut back, 2 bases at V and 0 bases at J, with 8 bases in the middle. The CDR3 region has the DNA TGTGCCAGCAGTTTAGGGGTAGTCTCTGGAAACACCATATATTTT. This sequence encodes CASSLGVVSGNTIYF.

The gene calls are TRBV6-2 or TRBV6-3 and TRBJ1-1, with TRBD1 matching over 7 bases. Trimming removed 5 bases from V and 12 bases from J; junction bases left unmatched: 12. In germline, CDR1 is MNHEY, CDR2 SVGEGT. CDR3 length: 13 residues. CDR3: CASSPTGMVAPFF. CDR3 coding DNA: TGTGCCAGCAGTCCGACAGGGATGGTCGCTCCTTTCTTT.

V and J are TRBV25-1 and TRBJ1-2; 11 bases fit TRBD1. J gave up 6 bases and V 4 bases, and 7 bases lay outside the gene matches. The germline V gene encodes CDR1 MGHDK and CDR2 SYGVNS. The CDR3 spans 15 residues. CDR3 residues: CASSATGQGAHGYTF. The CDR3 coding sequence is TGTGCCAGCAGTGCAACCGGACAGGGGGCGCATGGCTACACCTTC.

This rearrangement joins TRBV13 to TRBJ1-4; no firm D call. There are 14 residues in the CDR3. Trimming cost V 4 bases and J 5 bases, with 11 bases left between them. The germline V gene encodes CDR1 PRHDT and CDR2 FYEKMQ (reference sequence). The CDR3 bases are TGTGCCAGCAGCTCGACCGCCCCGAATGAAAAACTGTTTTTT. This codes for CASSSTAPNEKLFF.

The rearrangement uses TRBV4-2 and TRBJ1-1, with D hard to call. There are 14 residues in the CDR3. With 0 bases removed from V and 11 bases from J, the gap between germline ends came to 16 bases. The germline CDR1 and CDR2 sequences are LGHNA and YNFKEQ. The CDR3, as DNA: TGTGCCAGCAGCCAAGATGCTGGAACCGGCGTGGCTTTCTTT. It is translated as CASSQDAGTGVAFF.

This clone was seen only a few times. The V and J genes are TRBV7-2 and TRBJ1-2; tentatively, D is TRBD1 (5 bases). The CDR3 consists of 16 residues. V shed 4 bases and J shed 2 bases, with 17 bases lying between them. Germline CDR1 SGHTA, CDR2 FQGNSA. CDR3 DNA sequence: TGTGCCAGCAGCTCAGGCCTCTCCCGGGGGAACTATGGCTACACCTTC. Translated: CASSSGLSRGNYGYTF. Full variable domain (missing parts from reference TRBV7-2 and TRBJ1-2): GAGVSQSPSNKVTEKGKDVELRCDPISGHTALYWYRQSLGQGLEFLIYFQGNSAPDKSGLPSDRFSAERTGGSVSTLTIQRTQQEDSAVYLCASSSGLSRGNYGYTFGSGTRLTVV.

Only a few counts were recorded for this clone. CDR3 DNA: TGTGCCAGCAGCCTCACAGATACGCAGTATTTT. It encodes CASSLTDTQYF. J is TRBJ2-3 and V is TRBV7-9; no reliable D call. Trimming pared 5 bases from V and 2 bases from J, leaving 2 bases between. The CDR3 is 11 residues long. Germline lookup yields CDR1 SEHNR and CDR2 FQNEAQ (reference sequence).

The chain joins TRBV30 to TRBJ2-1; tentatively, D is TRBD1 (6 bases). Trimming took off 5 bases at V and 7 bases at J, with 15 bases between the two ends. The germline CDR1 and CDR2 sequences are GTSNPN and SVGIG (reference sequence). CDR3 size: 13 residues. Written as DNA, the CDR3 is TGTGCCTGGGGACAGCTATTACTAAATGAGCAGTTCTTC. The encoded protein is CAWGQLLLNEQFF.